Presented here are 27 T cell receptor beta chains from one specimen sequenced in a study of cytomegalovirus exposure and HLA in healthy donors. Both 60 Vbeta primers and 13 Jbeta primers went into the PCR. Using immunoSEQ multiplex PCR, the repertoire was profiled, and TCRdb retains in-frame clones only, with some absent. The table includes about 190,000 clones, approximately 81% detected once. Input material: PBMCs. The receptors derive from a male donor in good health and CMV-seronegative.

The chain links TRBV7-2 to TRBJ1-1; D might be TRBD1 (5 bases). V was clipped by 0 bases and J by 5 bases, with 10 bases between them. Germline-derived CDR1 and CDR2 are SGHTA and FQGNSA. This CDR3 has 14 residues. CDR3 sequence (DNA): TGTGCCAGCAGCTTAGCTCCAGGGTTAACTGAAGCTTTCTTT. Protein product: CASSLAPGLTEAFF.

J is TRBJ2-1 and V is TRBV5-1; perhaps TRBD2 as D (7 bases). CDR1 is SGHRS, CDR2 YFSETQ, per germline. The CDR3 spans 18 residues. The V end was cut by 4 bases, the J end by 1 base, with 21 bases between. The CDR3 DNA sequence: TGCGCCAGCAGCCAAAATGGGGGGGCTAGCGAGTCCTACAATGAGCAGTTCTTC. The encoded protein is CASSQNGGASESYNEQFF.

The CDR3 sequence: CASSARQAAYEQYF. Written as DNA, the CDR3 is TGTGCCAGCAGCGCTCGACAGGCCGCCTACGAGCAGTACTTC. This chain joins TRBV27 and TRBJ2-7, with D perhaps matching TRBD1 (6 bases). The germline V and J ends were trimmed by 6 bases and 2 bases, with 14 bases remaining between them. The CDR3 has 14 amino acids. CDR1 and CDR2 from the germline V gene are MNHEY and SMNVEV (reference sequence).

This chain joins TRBV4-2 and TRBJ2-1; 12 nucleotides agree with TRBD2. Losses at the gene ends were 3 bases for V and 4 bases for J; bases not matched to a gene: 4. Germline CDR1 is LGHNA and CDR2 is YNFKEQ. This CDR3 comprises 16 residues. The CDR3: CASSQVTSGGYNEQFF. CDR3 bases: TGTGCCAGCAGCCAGGTGACTAGCGGGGGATACAATGAGCAGTTCTTC.

The chain has TRBV9 and TRBJ2-5; D might be TRBD2 (6 bases). The CDR3 length is 14 residues. Germline lookup yields CDR1 SGDLS and CDR2 YYNGEE. V lost 4 bases to trimming and J lost 1 base, with 11 bases between them. DNA for the CDR3: TGTGCCAGCAGCCGAGCGGGTGGCCAAGAGACCCAGTACTTC. Residues: CASSRAGGQETQYF.

The chain has TRBV7-9 and TRBJ2-3; the match to TRBD2 covers 10 bases. After removal of 1 base from V and 11 bases from J, the junction contained 15 bases not matched to a gene. The germline gives CDR1 SEHNR, CDR2 FQNEAQ (reference sequence). The CDR3 is 17 amino acids. CDR3 bases: TGTGCCAGCAGCTTAGGACCCCCAGCGGGAGGGCCTGGTGGGCAGTATTTT. This sequence encodes CASSLGPPAGGPGGQYF.

The V call is TRBV5-1, the J call TRBJ2-5, with TRBD1 identical over 8 bases. The DNA end is a closer match to TRBJ2-7, so the J assignment may be wrong. Germline V gives CDR1 SGHRS, CDR2 YFSETQ. There are 12 residues in the CDR3. The CDR3 is CASSDTGGEQYF. In nucleotides, the CDR3 is TGCGCCAGCAGCGACACAGGGGGCGAGCAGTACTTC.

V is TRBV29-1 and J is TRBJ2-7, with 7 bases aligning to TRBD1. The CDR3 length is 12 residues. The germline gives CDR1 SQVTM, CDR2 ANQGSEA. J gave up 3 bases and V 8 bases, and 7 bases lay outside the gene matches. The CDR3 sequence is CSTLRQGYEQYF. CDR3 DNA: TGCAGCACATTAAGACAGGGCTACGAGCAGTACTTC.

The chain is built from TRBV7-6 and TRBJ2-2; TRBD1 matches at 8 bases. The V segment lost 3 bases and the J segment 4 bases; nucleotides outside the gene matches: 10. Per germline, CDR1 SGHVS and CDR2 FNYEAQ. CDR3 length: 17 amino acids. The DNA of the CDR3 is TGTGCCAGCAGCTTTAACCCGACAGGGGCCCGCACCGGGGAGCTGTTTTTT. Its translation: CASSFNPTGARTGELFF.

V and J are TRBV27 and TRBJ2-7; TRBD2 agrees at 8 bases. Losses at the gene ends were 4 bases for V and 4 bases for J; bases not matched to a gene: 6. In germline, CDR1 is MNHEY, CDR2 SMNVEV (reference sequence). CDR3 size: 14 residues. CDR3 sequence reads: CASSYREGGYEQYF. The CDR3 DNA is TGTGCCAGCAGTTACCGGGAGGGGGGTTACGAGCAGTACTTC.

This clone has a handful of counts. The gene calls are TRBV5-1 and TRBJ1-1, with TRBD1 identical over 8 bases. The CDR3 runs 13 residues. The trim removed 3 bases at V and 4 bases at J, leaving 2 bases unmatched. Germline lookup yields CDR1 SGHRS and CDR2 YFSETQ. DNA for the CDR3: TGCGCCAGCAGCTCACAGGGGGGCACTGAAGCTTTCTTT. As protein: CASSSQGGTEAFF.

The chain has TRBV4-3 and TRBJ2-7, with 10 positions matching TRBD2. CDR3 length: 15 residues. Germline lookup yields CDR1 LGHNA and CDR2 YSLEER. With 1 base clipped from V and 3 bases from J, the junction kept 3 bases outside the gene matches. The CDR3 loop is CASSQALAGNYEQYF. The CDR3 coding sequence is TGCGCCAGCAGCCAAGCACTAGCGGGGAACTACGAGCAGTACTTC.

The gene calls are TRBV19 and TRBJ2-7; 15 positions agree with TRBD2. The CDR3 is 17 residues long. V was pared by 5 bases and J by 6 bases, with 11 bases of the junction left unmatched. CDR1 is LNHDA, CDR2 SQIVND, per germline (reference sequence). CDR3 amino acids: CASSAPGLAGGGVEQYF. The CDR3 DNA is TGTGCCAGTAGTGCACCGGGACTAGCGGGGGGTGGGGTCGAGCAGTACTTC.

The gene calls are TRBV9 and TRBJ2-1; 8 bases agree with TRBD2. This CDR3 has 14 residues. CDR1 is SGDLS, CDR2 YYNGEE, per germline. V trimming: 4 bases; J trimming: 4 bases; junction bases outside the gene matches: 4. CDR3 nucleotide sequence: TGTGCCAGCAGCTCCAGCGGGGGTTACAATGAGCAGTTCTTC. This encodes CASSSSGGYNEQFF.

The rearrangement links TRBV6-5 to TRBJ2-7; 9 bases are shared with TRBD1. Trimming cost V 6 bases and J 6 bases; bases outside gene matches: 9. Looked up from germline, CDR1 is MNHEY and CDR2 is SVGAGI. CDR3 size: 14 residues. CDR3 protein: CASRLGQGRREQYF. The DNA for the CDR3 is TGTGCCAGCAGACTAGGACAGGGGAGGCGCGAGCAGTACTTC.

J is TRBJ2-2 and V is TRBV5-1; D perhaps matches TRBD2 (6 bases). The CDR3 runs 15 residues. With 2 bases removed from V and 4 bases from J, the gap between germline ends came to 12 bases. Germline V CDR1 and CDR2: SGHRS, YFSETQ. The CDR3, as DNA: TGCGCCAGCAGCTTAGGAGGGACGGCCACCGGGGAGCTGTTTTTT. This encodes CASSLGGTATGELFF. Complete variable domain (other parts from reference TRBV5-1 and TRBJ2-2): KAGVTQTPRYLIKTRGQQVTLSCSPISGHRSVSWYQQTPGQGLQFLFEYFSETQRNKGNFPGRFSGRQFSNSRSEMNVSTLELGDSALYLCASSLGGTATGELFFGEGSRLTVL.

The rearrangement uses TRBV10-3 and TRBJ1-2; perhaps TRBD1 as D (6 bases). CDR3 length: 17 amino acids. Germline values: CDR1 ENHRY, CDR2 SYGVKD. Trimming pared 0 bases from V and 6 bases from J, leaving 20 bases between. The CDR3 DNA sequence: TGTGCCATCAGTGAGTCGGGCAGGGGAGAAGTGAGGGATGGCTACACCTTC. Translating gives CAISESGRGEVRDGYTF.

The V and J genes are TRBV7-2 and TRBJ1-5, with 7 positions matching TRBD1. The length of the CDR3 is 14 residues. Trimming cost V 3 bases and J 6 bases; bases outside gene matches: 5. CDR1 and CDR2 from the germline V gene are SGHTA and FQGNSA. The CDR3 loop reads CASSFSGGSQPQHF. The CDR3 region has the DNA TGTGCCAGCAGCTTTTCAGGGGGAAGTCAGCCCCAGCATTTT.

The J gene is TRBJ2-5, the V gene TRBV30; 7 bases line up with TRBD1. TRBJ2-7 matches the DNA end more closely, so the J call is doubtful. This CDR3 has 13 residues. Germline V gene sequence: CDR1 GTSNPN, CDR2 SVGIG (reference sequence). The CDR3 DNA reads TGTGCCTGGAGGAGGACAGGCAGCTACGAGCAGTACTTC. This sequence encodes CAWRRTGSYEQYF.

Of note for this clone: Within the sample, other DNA sequences also encode this same CDR3. This chain links TRBV7-9 with TRBJ1-2; 7 bases are shared with TRBD1. The CDR3 extends over 14 amino acids. J was trimmed by 2 bases and V by 5 bases; bases with no gene match: 5. Germline V gene sequence: CDR1 SEHNR, CDR2 FQNEAQ (reference sequence). CDR3 sequence (DNA): TGTGCCAGCAGCGGGGGGACAGACAACTATGGCTACACCTTC. Its translation is CASSGGTDNYGYTF. Supplemented by reference TRBV7-9 and TRBJ1-2, the full variable domain reads DTGVSQNPRHKITKRGQNVTFRCDPISEHNRLYWYRQTLGQGPEFLTYFQNEAQLEKSRLLSDRFSAERPKGSFSTLEIQRTEQGDSAMYLCASSGGTDNYGYTFGSGTRLTVV.

The rearrangement joins TRBV15 to TRBJ2-7; TRBD1 aligns across 7 bases. Trimming at V came to 5 bases and at J to 2 bases, leaving 15 bases not matched to a gene. CDR1 and CDR2 from the germline V gene are LNHNV and YYDKDF (reference sequence). The length of the CDR3 is 17 residues. This CDR3 reads CATSRLLTGTDAYEQYF. The CDR3, as DNA: TGTGCCACCAGCCGGTTACTCACCGGGACAGACGCCTACGAGCAGTACTTC.

V and J are TRBV6-5 and TRBJ1-1; tentative D call: TRBD1 (5 bases). CDR1 and CDR2 (germline): MNHEY, SVGAGI. Trimming cost V 4 bases and J 0 bases, with 12 bases left between them. The CDR3 loop spans 15 amino acids. The CDR3 region is CASSLFRTMNTEAFF. Written as DNA, the CDR3 is TGTGCCAGCAGTTTGTTCCGGACAATGAACACTGAAGCTTTCTTT.

The chain is built from TRBV4-2 and TRBJ2-1, with 8 positions matching TRBD2. Looked up from germline, CDR1 is LGHNA and CDR2 is YNFKEQ. Trimming at V came to 7 bases and at J to 4 bases, leaving 9 bases not matched to a gene. The CDR3 spans 15 residues. CDR3: CASTPLAGGYNEQFF. The CDR3 coding sequence is TGTGCCAGCACTCCCCTAGCGGGTGGGTACAATGAGCAGTTCTTC.

The rearrangement links TRBV30 to TRBJ1-6; D possibly corresponds to TRBD1 (6 bases). V was clipped by 3 bases and J by 5 bases, with 8 bases between them. The germline V gene encodes CDR1 GTSNPN and CDR2 SVGIG (reference sequence). The CDR3 contains 13 residues. CDR3 region: CAWRPGDNSPLHF. CDR3 DNA: TGTGCCTGGAGGCCAGGGGATAATTCACCCCTCCACTTT.

The count of this clone is one. V is TRBV10-3 and J is TRBJ2-3; 9 nucleotides line up with TRBD1. Germline CDR1 and CDR2: ENHRY and SYGVKD. The CDR3 totals 14 residues. J gave up 9 bases and V 11 bases, and 15 bases lay outside the gene matches. The CDR3 reads CAARDRAFIGTQYF. CDR3 in DNA: TGTGCCGCCCGGGACAGGGCCTTCATCGGCACGCAGTATTTT.

This rearrangement joins TRBV4-1 to TRBJ2-7; perhaps TRBD2 as D (6 bases). CDR3 length: 16 residues. Trimming removed 4 bases from V and 0 bases from J, with 16 bases in between. CDR1 MGHRA and CDR2 YSYEKL come from the germline V gene. CDR3: CASSRDLDSRSYEQYF. The CDR3 nucleotides read TGCGCCAGCAGCCGGGACTTAGACAGCCGCTCCTACGAGCAGTACTTC.

A single count supports this clone. The chain employs TRBV7-8 and TRBJ2-7; 16 positions match TRBD2. The germline V gene has CDR1 SGHVS and CDR2 FQNEAQ. Trimming at V came to 1 base and at J to 0 bases, leaving 9 bases not matched to a gene. CDR3 size: 20 residues. CDR3 nucleotides: TGTGCCAGCAGCTTAGTGGGGGGGACTAGCGGGAGGGAGAGCTCCTACGAGCAGTACTTC. This translates into CASSLVGGTSGRESSYEQYF.